The T cell receptor beta chain under discussion was sequenced for a study of CD8 T cells in ankylosing spondylitis. This clonotype was observed a few times. Antigen: not known. The study's findings and limits: For ankylosing spondylitis blood, a TCR beta motif of eight or nine highly homologous variants appeared characteristic.

Via MiXCR, TCRdb re-called the 5' RACE reads, giving one row per CDR3 protein. The sample shows 150,000 to 200,000 distinct CDR3 sequences, roughly 12% of them seen only once. What was sequenced was blood, either unsorted or a sorted T cell fraction (not recorded which). This clonotype was obtained from a male donor with ankylosing spondylitis or in good health (not recorded which).

Written as DNA, the CDR3 is TGTGCCAGCGTCGGAGAGTGGGGCACCTCAACTAATGAAAAACTGTTTTTT. This translates into CASVGEWGTSTNEKLFF. The rearrangement links TRBV6-1 to TRBJ1-4, with a weak D call TRBD1 (5 bases). CDR1 and CDR2 from the germline V gene are MNHNS and SASEGT. Trimming took 8 bases from V and 0 from J, leaving 19 bases between them. The CDR3 is 17 amino acids.